The 10 T cell receptor beta chains below come from one sample, sequenced in a study of blood T cell repertoires in COVID-19. Repertoires were generated with immunoSEQ multiplex PCR, while TCRdb's copy carries only in-frame clones and drops some. The repertoire has 60,000 or so clones, approximately 85% of them found once; the top ten carry approximately 16%. Source material: peripheral blood. The receptors stem from a human donor in a cohort sampled during active COVID-19.

The genes are TRBV14 and TRBJ1-1; the match to TRBD1 covers 8 bases. Germline CDR1 SGHDN, CDR2 FVKESK. The CDR3 is 15 amino acids. V gave up 4 bases and J gave up 4 bases; unmatched junction bases: 8. The CDR3 DNA sequence: TGTGCCAGCAGCCTAACCCGACAGGGGAGCACTGAAGCTTTCTTT. Its protein product is CASSLTRQGSTEAFF.

The rearrangement uses TRBV2 and TRBJ1-1, with D perhaps matching TRBD1 (6 bases). Trimming removed 6 bases at V and 1 base at J, with 12 bases between. CDR1 is SNHLY and CDR2 is FYNNEI in the germline V gene. The CDR3 spans 14 residues. CDR3 DNA sequence: TGTGCCAGCAGCGGACAGAGGGGGAACACTGAAGCTTTCTTT. Translation: CASSGQRGNTEAFF.

This chain joins TRBV20-1 and TRBJ1-4, with D maybe TRBD1 (5 bases). This CDR3 has 15 amino acids. Trimming cost V 3 bases and J 10 bases, with 21 bases left between them. Germline assignment: CDR1 DFQATT and CDR2 SNEGSKA (reference sequence). CDR3 region: CSASNGGHRQGKLFF. CDR3 coding DNA: TGCAGTGCTAGTAACGGAGGGCACCGGCAGGGAAAACTGTTTTTT.

The chain combines TRBV11-3 with TRBJ2-4; possible D gene TRBD1, 6 bases. The CDR3 consists of 13 residues. V shed 6 bases and J shed 7 bases, with 13 bases lying between them. The germline V gene encodes CDR1 SGHNT and CDR2 YENEEA. CDR3 DNA sequence: TGTGCCAGCAGGCTCCAGGGGTCCAACATTCAGTACTTC. Protein sequence: CASRLQGSNIQYF. The full variable domain, its missing parts supplied by reference TRBV11-3 and TRBJ2-4, is EAGVVQSPRYKIIEKKQPVAFWCNPISGHNTLYWYLQNLGQGPELLIRYENEEAVDDSQLPKDRFSAERLKGVDSTLKIQPAELGDSAVYLCASRLQGSNIQYFGAGTRLSVL.

The rearrangement links TRBV6-1 to TRBJ1-5; 11 bases are a match to TRBD1. Germline lookup yields CDR1 MNHNS and CDR2 SASEGT. V was clipped by 3 bases and J by 6 bases; unmatched bases: 7. The CDR3 spans 16 residues. The DNA of the CDR3 is TGTGCCAGCAGTGAGTGGACCGGGACAGGGGGTCAGCCCCAGCATTTT. Translating gives CASSEWTGTGGQPQHF.

This clone was seen only once. This chain links TRBV2 with TRBJ2-1, with D perhaps TRBD1 (6 bases). V was cut by 8 bases and J by 0 bases, with 11 bases left in between. The CDR3 spans 14 residues. The germline CDR1 and CDR2 sequences are SNHLY and FYNNEI. DNA for the CDR3: TGTGCCAGCGGGGGCCTGTTCTCCTACAATGAGCAGTTCTTC. The encoded protein is CASGGLFSYNEQFF.

The chain combines TRBV15 with TRBJ2-7; D gene unclear. CDR3 length: 12 residues. Trimming removed 0 bases at V and 3 bases at J, with 3 bases between. CDR1 and CDR2 (germline): LNHNV, YYDKDF (reference sequence). The CDR3 sequence: CATSRDNYEQYF. The CDR3 DNA reads as TGTGCCACCAGCAGAGATAACTACGAGCAGTACTTC.

The chain combines TRBV7-6 with TRBJ2-3; the D gene is possibly TRBD2 (7 bases). Trimming cost V 3 bases and J 11 bases, with 36 bases left between them. This CDR3 comprises 20 residues. CDR1 and CDR2 (germline): SGHVS, FNYEAQ. CDR3 sequence reads: CASSFNVNGGAPQGGGKQYF. The CDR3 coding sequence is TGTGCCAGCAGCTTTAACGTGAATGGGGGGGCACCCCAGGGTGGCGGTAAGCAGTATTTT.

The V call is TRBV7-2, the J call TRBJ1-3; D remains unclear. V was trimmed by 1 base and J by 0 bases, leaving 13 bases between them. This CDR3 contains 17 residues. Germline V gives CDR1 SGHTA, CDR2 FQGNSA. This CDR3 reads CASSLVFQVLSGNTIYF. The CDR3 nucleotides read TGTGCCAGCAGCTTAGTGTTTCAGGTCCTCTCTGGAAACACCATATATTTT.

This chain connects TRBV2 to TRBJ2-5, with 7 positions matching TRBD1. Germline loops: CDR1 SNHLY, CDR2 FYNNEI. V shed 1 base and J 2 bases; nucleotides not matched to a gene: 7. The CDR3 length is 16 residues. The CDR3 DNA reads as TGTGCCAGCAGTGAAGATAGGGGGCTAACTCAAGAGACCCAGTACTTC. Its translation is CASSEDRGLTQETQYF.